This entry lists 20 T cell receptor beta chains sequenced from one sample in a study of blood T cell repertoires in COVID-19. Measured with immunoSEQ multiplex PCR; TCRdb has only the in-frame clones, and not every one. In the table there are about 160,000 clones, 75% to 90% of which are singletons. Sequenced: peripheral blood. These receptors were obtained from a woman over 75 with active or convalescent COVID-19.

This clone was detected only once. This chain links TRBV27 with TRBJ1-1; 8 bases line up with TRBD1. CDR1 and CDR2 (germline): MNHEY, SMNVEV (reference sequence). With V trimmed by 4 bases and J by 5 bases, 9 bases remained unmatched. This CDR3 contains 15 residues. The CDR3 nucleotides are TGTGCCAGCAGTTCCTGGACAGGGTTAAGGACTGAAGCTTTCTTT. Protein sequence: CASSSWTGLRTEAFF.

This chain connects TRBV19 to TRBJ1-2, with D possibly being TRBD1 (6 bases). The germline gives CDR1 LNHDA, CDR2 SQIVND (reference sequence). V was trimmed by 6 bases and J by 8 bases, leaving 19 bases between them. The CDR3 spans 14 residues. The CDR3 is CASRPEGVPQGYTF. CDR3 nucleotides: TGTGCCAGTAGACCAGAGGGGGTCCCCCAAGGCTACACCTTC. The entire variable domain, with the rest obtained from reference TRBV19 and TRBJ1-2, is as follows: DGGITQSPKYLFRKEGQNVTLSCEQNLNHDAMYWYRQDPGQGLRLIYYSQIVNDFQKGDIAEGYSVSREKKESFPLTVTSAQKNPTAFYLCASRPEGVPQGYTFGSGTRLTVV.

The chain joins TRBV5-4 to TRBJ2-3; 13 bases are shared with TRBD2. In germline, CDR1 is SGHNT, CDR2 YYREEE (reference sequence). Trimming at V came to 4 bases and at J to 7 bases, leaving 12 bases not matched to a gene. The CDR3 sequence is 17 residues long. The CDR3 DNA is TGTGCCAGCAGCATGAACCCCGGGACTAGCGGGGCGTATACGCAGTATTTT. Translation: CASSMNPGTSGAYTQYF.

The table lists this clone with a count of one. J is TRBJ2-3 and V is TRBV6-5; a possible D gene is TRBD1 (7 bases). Trimming removed 0 bases from V and 4 bases from J, with 11 bases in between. The CDR3 loop spans 15 amino acids. Germline V CDR1 and CDR2: MNHEY, SVGAGI. The CDR3 nucleotides read TGTGCCAGCAGTTACTCGGGACAGCGGGCAGATACGCAGTATTTT. Protein product: CASSYSGQRADTQYF.

The chain links TRBV6-2 or TRBV6-3 to TRBJ1-5, with a weak D call TRBD1 (6 bases). Looked up from germline, CDR1 is MNHEY and CDR2 is SVGEGT. This CDR3 is 14 amino acids long. Trimming shortened V by 6 bases and J by 4 bases, and 13 bases separated the two germline ends. Written as DNA, the CDR3 is TGTGCCAGCAGCTTCTCCGGGACAAATCAGCCCCAGCATTTT. Translation gives CASSFSGTNQPQHF.

V is TRBV11-3 and J is TRBJ1-1; D unresolved. V was trimmed by 7 bases and J by 4 bases, leaving 22 bases between them. CDR3 length equals 16 residues. CDR1 SGHNT and CDR2 YENEEA come from the germline V gene. The CDR3 loop is CASTPLDAGWGTEAFF. CDR3 in DNA: TGTGCCAGCACTCCTTTGGATGCGGGATGGGGCACTGAAGCTTTCTTT.

The chain couples TRBV6-5 to TRBJ1-6; tentative D call: TRBD1 (5 bases). Germline V gene sequence: CDR1 MNHEY, CDR2 SVGAGI. This CDR3 is 13 amino acids long. Trimming shortened V by 5 bases and J by 9 bases, and 11 bases separated the two germline ends. The CDR3 coding sequence is TGTGCCAGCAGTCCGCGAGACAGTTCACCCCTCCACTTT. This gives the protein CASSPRDSSPLHF.

The gene calls are TRBV6-2 or TRBV6-3 and TRBJ2-7, with 7 bases identical to TRBD1. J lost 1 base, V lost 6 bases, and 12 bases had no gene match. This CDR3 is 16 amino acids long. Germline V gene sequence: CDR1 MNHEY, CDR2 SVGEGT. CDR3 nucleotides: TGTGCCAGCAGCCAAATGGGGTTGACAGGGTCCTACGAGCAGTACTTC. Translation: CASSQMGLTGSYEQYF.

This chain uses TRBV6-5 with TRBJ1-5; the D is unclear. V gave up 9 bases and J gave up 4 bases, with 10 bases separating them. The CDR3 runs 12 residues. CDR1 and CDR2 (germline): MNHEY, SVGAGI. This chain's CDR3 is CASSEGNQPQHF. For the CDR3, the DNA is TGTGCCAGTTCCGAGGGTAATCAGCCCCAGCATTTT.

The rearrangement links TRBV11-3 to TRBJ2-7, with D tentatively TRBD2 (6 bases). This CDR3 region has 16 residues. The germline V gene encodes CDR1 SGHNT and CDR2 YENEEA. Trimming shortened V by 5 bases and J by 2 bases, and 19 bases separated the two germline ends. The CDR3 region is CASSPRDSPQPYEQYF. The CDR3 nucleotides read TGTGCCAGCAGCCCCCGGGACTCCCCCCAGCCCTACGAGCAGTACTTC.

The rearrangement uses TRBV7-6 and TRBJ2-5, with 10 bases that match TRBD1. The ends lost 1 base at V and 2 bases at J; junction bases unmatched: 1. Germline values: CDR1 SGHVS, CDR2 FNYEAQ. The CDR3 contains 15 residues. The CDR3 here is CASSLGGQGQETQYF. The CDR3 region has the DNA TGTGCCAGCAGCTTAGGGGGACAGGGGCAAGAGACCCAGTACTTC.

This chain uses TRBV12-3 or TRBV12-4 with TRBJ1-1, with TRBD1 matching 8 bases. Trimming removed 3 bases from V and 11 bases from J; junction bases left unmatched: 5. The CDR3 contains 12 residues. CDR3 sequence (DNA): TGTGCCAGCAGTTTTCAGGGGGCGCAGGCTTTCTTT. Its protein is CASSFQGAQAFF.

The V call is TRBV6-2 or TRBV6-3, the J call TRBJ2-1; 14 bases are shared with TRBD2. The CDR3 has 15 amino acids. V dropped 5 bases and J dropped 10; count of bases not matched to a gene: 7. The germline gives CDR1 MNHEY, CDR2 SVGEGT. The CDR3 sequence is CASSETSGGAREQFF. CDR3 sequence (DNA): TGTGCCAGCAGTGAGACTAGCGGGGGGGCCAGGGAGCAGTTCTTC.

This sequence joins TRBV11-3 and TRBJ1-1, with TRBD1 identical over 8 bases. After removal of 4 bases from V and 5 bases from J, the junction contained 9 bases not matched to a gene. The germline V gene encodes CDR1 SGHNT and CDR2 YENEEA. There are 15 residues in the CDR3. The CDR3 nucleotides are TGTGCCAGCAGCTCCTTCGACAGGGGTGTAACTGAAGCTTTCTTT. Its translation: CASSSFDRGVTEAFF.

About this clone itself: The junction differs from germline at one of its ends, possibly a read error. This chain joins TRBV29-1 and TRBJ2-3; maybe TRBD2 (5 bases). CDR3 length: 11 residues. CDR1 and CDR2 from the germline V gene are SQVTM and ANQGSEA. CDR3 sequence reads: CSVSSGRQEDF. The CDR3, as DNA: TGCAGCGTTTCATCCGGACGGCAGGAGGATTTT.

This chain connects TRBV5-6 to TRBJ2-4; D remains ambiguous. The CDR3 is made up of 14 amino acids. Trimming took 0 bases from V and 13 from J, leaving 17 bases between them. Looked up from germline, CDR1 is SGHDT and CDR2 is YYEEEE. The DNA for the CDR3 is TGTGCCAGCAGCTTGGCCGGAGAGGCAGCGATGCAGTACTTC. Its translation is CASSLAGEAAMQYF.

Relative to its sample, this clone is medium-sized (0.01 to 0.1%). The V and J genes are TRBV19 and TRBJ2-2; maybe TRBD1 (6 bases). The CDR3 is made up of 16 amino acids. V shed 7 bases and J shed 0 bases, with 15 bases lying between them. The germline CDR1 and CDR2 sequences are LNHDA and SQIVND (reference sequence). The CDR3 region is CASKGDKFANTGELFF. The CDR3 bases are TGTGCCAGTAAAGGGGACAAATTCGCGAACACCGGGGAGCTGTTTTTT. The full variable domain, with the rest looked up from reference TRBV19 and TRBJ2-2, is DGGITQSPKYLFRKEGQNVTLSCEQNLNHDAMYWYRQDPGQGLRLIYYSQIVNDFQKGDIAEGYSVSREKKESFPLTVTSAQKNPTAFYLCASKGDKFANTGELFFGEGSRLTVL.

J is TRBJ2-5 and V is TRBV11-2, with 9 positions matching TRBD1. The CDR3 consists of 16 residues. Germline trimming cut 5 bases from V and 0 bases from J; bases unmatched to any gene: 7. Germline CDR1 is SGHAT and CDR2 is FQNNGV. The CDR3 reads CASSRGQGTNQETQYF. Here the CDR3 DNA reads TGTGCCAGCAGCCGCGGACAGGGGACGAACCAAGAGACCCAGTACTTC. Supplemented by reference TRBV11-2 and TRBJ2-5, the full variable domain reads EAGVAQSPRYKIIEKRQSVAFWCNPISGHATLYWYQQILGQGPKLLIQFQNNGVVDDSQLPKDRFSAERLKGVDSTLKIQPAKLEDSAVYLCASSRGQGTNQETQYFGPGTRLLVL.

This chain links TRBV5-4 with TRBJ2-5, with 7 bases lining up with TRBD1. Germline V gives CDR1 SGHNT, CDR2 YYREEE (reference sequence). The CDR3 covers 15 residues. The trim removed 4 bases at V and 1 base at J, leaving 7 bases unmatched. CDR3 coding DNA: TGTGCCAGCAGCCGAACAACAGGGGCCCAAGAGACCCAGTACTTC. It encodes CASSRTTGAQETQYF.

A word on this clone: Distinct nucleotide sequences in the sample also encode this CDR3. This chain links TRBV5-1 with TRBJ2-2; D gene ambiguous. The CDR3 runs 12 residues. V shed 5 bases and J shed 1 base, with 3 bases lying between them. Germline loops: CDR1 SGHRS, CDR2 YFSETQ. CDR3 coding DNA: TGCGCCAGCAGTCAGAACACCGGGGAGCTGTTTTTT. This translates into CASSQNTGELFF.